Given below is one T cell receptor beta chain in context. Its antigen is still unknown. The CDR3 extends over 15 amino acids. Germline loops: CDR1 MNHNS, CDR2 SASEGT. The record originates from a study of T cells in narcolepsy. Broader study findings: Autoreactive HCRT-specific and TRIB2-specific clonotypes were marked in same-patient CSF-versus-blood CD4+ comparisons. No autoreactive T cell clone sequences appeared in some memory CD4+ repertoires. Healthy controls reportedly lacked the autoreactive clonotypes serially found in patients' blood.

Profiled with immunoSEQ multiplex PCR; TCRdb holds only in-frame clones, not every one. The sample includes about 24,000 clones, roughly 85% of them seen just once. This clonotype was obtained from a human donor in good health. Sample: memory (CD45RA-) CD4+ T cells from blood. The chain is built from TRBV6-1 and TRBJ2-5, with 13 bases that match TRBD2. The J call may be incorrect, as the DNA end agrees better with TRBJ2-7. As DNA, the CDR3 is TGTGCCAGCAGACAAGGACTAGCGGGAGCCTACGAGCAGTACTTC. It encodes CASRQGLAGAYEQYF.